Included here is one TCR beta chain sequence, with context. In the authors' methods: Scientists estimated how many nucleated cells there were by amplifying reference gene primers. Sequenced by immunoSEQ multiplex PCR; TCRdb stores in-frame clones only, minus some. V, J and clone size were drawn from that table, and D and trimming were deduced from the DNA. The sample carries 70,000 to 80,000 clones, 60% to 80% recorded once. Germline-derived CDR1 and CDR2 are SGHAT and FQNNGV. With 5 bases clipped from V and 3 bases from J, the junction kept 6 bases outside the gene matches. The CDR3 runs to 15 residues. The sample originates from a study of blood T cell repertoires in COVID-19. Study-level background: From T cells, B-cell-depleted T cells, or PBMCs came the material, which was cDNA or gDNA.

The TCR was taken from a human donor in a cohort sampled during active COVID-19. V and J are TRBV11-2 and TRBJ1-5, with 8 bases matching TRBD1. The sequenced sample consisted of peripheral blood. DNA of the CDR3: TGTGCCAGCAGCCCCGGGACAGGACACAATCAGCCCCAGCATTTT. The encoded protein is CASSPGTGHNQPQHF.